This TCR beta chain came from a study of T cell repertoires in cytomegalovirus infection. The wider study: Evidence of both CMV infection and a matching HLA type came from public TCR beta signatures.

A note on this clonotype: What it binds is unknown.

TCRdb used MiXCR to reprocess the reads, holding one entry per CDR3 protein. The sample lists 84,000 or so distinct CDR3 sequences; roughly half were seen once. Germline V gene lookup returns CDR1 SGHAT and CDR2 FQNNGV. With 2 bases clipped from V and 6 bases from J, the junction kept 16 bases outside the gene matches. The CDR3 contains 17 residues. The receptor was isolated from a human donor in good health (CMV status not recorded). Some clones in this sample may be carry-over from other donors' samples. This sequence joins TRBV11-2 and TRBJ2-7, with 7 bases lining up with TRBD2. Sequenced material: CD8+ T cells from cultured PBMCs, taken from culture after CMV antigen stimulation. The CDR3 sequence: CASSLIPSRGSGSEQYF. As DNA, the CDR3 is TGTGCCAGCAGCTTAATCCCCTCCCGCGGGAGTGGAAGCGAGCAGTACTTC. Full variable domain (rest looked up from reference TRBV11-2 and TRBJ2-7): EAGVAQSPRYKIIEKRQSVAFWCNPISGHATLYWYQQILGQGPKLLIQFQNNGVVDDSQLPKDRFSAERLKGVDSTLKIQPAKLEDSAVYLCASSLIPSRGSGSEQYFGPGTRLTVT.